Presented here are 18 T cell receptor beta chains from one specimen sequenced in a study of cytomegalovirus exposure and HLA in healthy donors. Profiled with immunoSEQ multiplex PCR; TCRdb holds only in-frame clones, not every one. The table lists 150,000 to 200,000 clones, approximately 84% of them singletons, with roughly a tenth in the top ten. The specimen was PBMCs. The receptors shown here come from a man aged 25-45 years in good health and CMV-seropositive.

The chain is built from TRBV19 and TRBJ2-3, with TRBD2 matching 11 bases. V trimming: 7 bases; J trimming: 6 bases; junction bases outside the gene matches: 9. The germline CDR1 and CDR2 sequences are LNHDA and SQIVND (reference sequence). The CDR3 runs 15 residues. CDR3: CASTTLGTSGDTQYF. The CDR3 DNA sequence: TGTGCCAGTACCACCCTAGGGACTAGCGGTGATACGCAGTATTTT. The complete variable domain, with remaining parts taken from reference TRBV19 and TRBJ2-3, reads DGGITQSPKYLFRKEGQNVTLSCEQNLNHDAMYWYRQDPGQGLRLIYYSQIVNDFQKGDIAEGYSVSREKKESFPLTVTSAQKNPTAFYLCASTTLGTSGDTQYFGPGTRLTVL.

V gene TRBV18 combines with J gene TRBJ1-1; maybe TRBD1 (6 bases). This CDR3 has 14 residues. The germline V gene has CDR1 KGHSH and CDR2 LQKENI. V was cut by 5 bases and J by 1 base, with 11 bases left in between. The CDR3 loop reads CASSKSGQNTEAFF. CDR3 nucleotide sequence: TGTGCCAGCTCAAAATCGGGACAGAACACTGAAGCTTTCTTT.

The DNA for the CDR3 is TGTGCCAGCAGTACCTGGACAGGATCGAACACTGAAGCTTTCTTT. Its protein is CASSTWTGSNTEAFF. The V and J genes are TRBV6-5 and TRBJ1-1; 7 positions match TRBD1. The V and J ends lost 5 bases and 1 base, in that order; junction bases with no gene match: 7. The CDR3 loop spans 15 amino acids. Germline CDR1 is MNHEY and CDR2 is SVGAGI.

This chain connects TRBV4-3 to TRBJ2-5, with 8 bases fitting TRBD1. V was pared by 0 bases and J by 4 bases, with 7 bases of the junction left unmatched. Germline V gene lookup returns CDR1 LGHNA and CDR2 YSLEER. The CDR3 is made up of 16 amino acids. This CDR3 reads CASSQDLQGVGETQYF. The DNA of the CDR3 is TGCGCCAGCAGCCAAGATCTACAGGGGGTTGGAGAGACCCAGTACTTC.

This clone was observed a handful of times. The V gene is TRBV7-9, the J gene TRBJ1-3; D remains unclear. This CDR3 has 17 residues. Germline loops: CDR1 SEHNR, CDR2 FQNEAQ (reference sequence). V gave up 3 bases and J gave up 0 bases, with 15 bases separating them. The CDR3 region has the DNA TGTGCCAGCAGCTTCGTTGGAGGAGCCAGCTCTGGAAACACCATATATTTT. Its protein product is CASSFVGGASSGNTIYF.

This chain uses TRBV4-1 with TRBJ2-7; 9 bases match TRBD1. With V trimmed by 1 base and J by 0 bases, 1 base remained unmatched. The germline CDR1 and CDR2 sequences are MGHRA and YSYEKL. The CDR3 has 15 residues. CDR3 region: CASSQATGGSYEQYF. DNA of the CDR3: TGCGCCAGCAGCCAAGCGACAGGGGGCTCCTACGAGCAGTACTTC.

This chain links TRBV13 with TRBJ1-5; 11 bases match TRBD1. The CDR3 has 14 amino acids. Germline CDR1 and CDR2: PRHDT and FYEKMQ (reference sequence). Unmatched junction bases numbered 2, after V lost 4 bases and J lost 6 bases. The CDR3 spells CASSSGQGVQPQHF. As DNA, the CDR3 is TGTGCCAGCAGCTCGGGACAGGGGGTTCAGCCCCAGCATTTT.

The rearrangement joins TRBV7-2 to TRBJ1-2; 9 bases are shared with TRBD1. The CDR3 is 16 amino acids. The ends lost 5 bases at V and 4 bases at J; junction bases unmatched: 11. The V gene's germline CDR1 is SGHTA and CDR2 FQGNSA. The CDR3 region has the DNA TGTGCCAGCAGCCCCGGAGGGACAGGGTTGGTCTATGGCTACACCTTC. Amino acids: CASSPGGTGLVYGYTF.

The rearrangement joins TRBV10-1 to TRBJ2-1, with TRBD2 identical over 9 bases. The germline V gene has CDR1 WNHNN and CDR2 SYGVQD (reference sequence). The CDR3 is 15 residues long. J was trimmed by 8 bases and V by 5 bases; bases with no gene match: 10. The CDR3: CASSPGTSRGDEQFF. DNA of the CDR3: TGCGCCAGCAGTCCCGGGACTAGCAGGGGGGATGAGCAGTTCTTC.

With respect to this clone: At one end the junction does not follow the germline gene, possibly because of a read error. The chain couples TRBV4-1 to TRBJ1-3; D unclear. This CDR3 has 13 residues. The germline V gene encodes CDR1 MGHRA and CDR2 YSYEKL. This CDR3 reads CASSQDPVERQDF. The CDR3 coding sequence is TGCGCCAGCAGCCAAGATCCAGTAGAACGCCAGGATTTT.

The chain links TRBV27 to TRBJ1-2; a weak D match, TRBD1 (6 bases). V was clipped by 5 bases and J by 8 bases, with 24 bases between them. CDR3 size: 16 residues. Germline V gives CDR1 MNHEY, CDR2 SMNVEV (reference sequence). The CDR3 reads CASSPSFRGGAGGYTF. CDR3 coding DNA: TGTGCCAGCAGTCCCTCCTTCAGGGGCGGAGCTGGGGGCTACACCTTC.

This rearrangement joins TRBV10-3 to TRBJ2-5; D is perhaps TRBD2 (5 bases). The germline CDR1 and CDR2 sequences are ENHRY and SYGVKD. This CDR3 contains 13 residues. V was cut by 3 bases and J by 2 bases, with 7 bases left in between. CDR3 region: CAISERGQETQYF. CDR3 bases: TGTGCCATCAGTGAACGGGGACAAGAGACCCAGTACTTC.

The chain couples TRBV6-5 to TRBJ1-2; D gene unclear. Germline V gene lookup returns CDR1 MNHEY and CDR2 SVGAGI. The CDR3 has 13 amino acids. Trimming cost V 2 bases and J 2 bases, with 6 bases left between them. The CDR3 loop reads CASSYDSNYGYTF. The CDR3 nucleotides read TGTGCCAGCAGTTACGATAGCAACTATGGCTACACCTTC.

For this clone: Other DNA sequences in the sample encode the same CDR3. The rearrangement uses TRBV4-3 and TRBJ2-7; 7 bases agree with TRBD1. This CDR3 comprises 15 residues. CDR1 and CDR2 (germline): LGHNA, YSLEER. V shed 3 bases, J shed 3 bases, and the junction held 8 bases outside the gene matches. The CDR3 nucleotides are TGCGCCAGCAGCCAGCAACGGACAGGAAGCTACGAGCAGTACTTC. Its protein is CASSQQRTGSYEQYF.

V and J are TRBV6-1 and TRBJ2-7; D uncertain. The V end was cut by 7 bases, the J end by 3 bases, with 19 bases between. CDR3 length: 15 residues. Germline assignment: CDR1 MNHNS and CDR2 SASEGT. The chain's CDR3 is CASNAPGGSFYEQYF. The CDR3 DNA reads as TGTGCCAGCAACGCCCCCGGCGGCTCCTTCTACGAGCAGTACTTC.

This clone turned up a few times. The rearrangement links TRBV2 to TRBJ1-5; 7 nucleotides match TRBD1. CDR3 size: 14 residues. In germline, CDR1 is SNHLY, CDR2 FYNNEI. The ends lost 6 bases at V and 0 bases at J; junction bases unmatched: 2. Written as DNA, the CDR3 is TGTGCCAGCAGGAGGGGGCATAGCAATCAGCCCCAGCATTTT. Protein sequence: CASRRGHSNQPQHF.

In nucleotides, the CDR3 is TGTGCCAGTAGTATAGAGGCAGGCTCTGGAAACACCATATATTTT. Translating gives CASSIEAGSGNTIYF. The chain recombines TRBV19 with TRBJ1-3; unclear D gene. The CDR3 extends over 15 amino acids. The V end lost 0 bases, the J end lost 0 bases, and 6 bases lay between the germline ends. The V gene's germline CDR1 is LNHDA and CDR2 SQIVND (reference sequence). Variable domain in full (rest from reference TRBV19 and TRBJ1-3): DGGITQSPKYLFRKEGQNVTLSCEQNLNHDAMYWYRQDPGQGLRLIYYSQIVNDFQKGDIAEGYSVSREKKESFPLTVTSAQKNPTAFYLCASSIEAGSGNTIYFGEGSWLTVV.

CDR3 in DNA: TGTGCCAGCAGCCAAGACCCATCCCGGACTAGCGGATACGAGCAGTACTTC. Translating it yields CASSQDPSRTSGYEQYF. The chain couples TRBV4-2 to TRBJ2-7; 10 nucleotides align to TRBD2. The V gene's germline CDR1 is LGHNA and CDR2 YNFKEQ. This CDR3 contains 17 residues. With V trimmed by 0 bases and J by 4 bases, 9 bases remained unmatched.